This T cell receptor (beta chain) came from a study of shared clonotypes between healthy human individuals. Germline CDR1 reads SGHTA; CDR2 reads FQGNSA. V shed 1 base and J shed 0 bases, with 7 bases lying between them. The CDR3 is 15 residues long. Profiled with immunoSEQ multiplex PCR; TCRdb holds only in-frame clones, not every one. The sample has approximately 500,000 clones; 90% to 96% are singletons. Input material: naive CD4+ T cells sorted from blood. Documented subset: CD45RA+ positively selected. The sequence was collected from a woman under 40 in good health. The gene calls are TRBV7-2 and TRBJ2-1; perhaps TRBD1 as D (5 bases). The CDR3 DNA follows: TGTGCCAGCAGCTTAGACAGGCGCTCCTACAATGAGCAGTTCTTC. This sequence encodes CASSLDRRSYNEQFF.